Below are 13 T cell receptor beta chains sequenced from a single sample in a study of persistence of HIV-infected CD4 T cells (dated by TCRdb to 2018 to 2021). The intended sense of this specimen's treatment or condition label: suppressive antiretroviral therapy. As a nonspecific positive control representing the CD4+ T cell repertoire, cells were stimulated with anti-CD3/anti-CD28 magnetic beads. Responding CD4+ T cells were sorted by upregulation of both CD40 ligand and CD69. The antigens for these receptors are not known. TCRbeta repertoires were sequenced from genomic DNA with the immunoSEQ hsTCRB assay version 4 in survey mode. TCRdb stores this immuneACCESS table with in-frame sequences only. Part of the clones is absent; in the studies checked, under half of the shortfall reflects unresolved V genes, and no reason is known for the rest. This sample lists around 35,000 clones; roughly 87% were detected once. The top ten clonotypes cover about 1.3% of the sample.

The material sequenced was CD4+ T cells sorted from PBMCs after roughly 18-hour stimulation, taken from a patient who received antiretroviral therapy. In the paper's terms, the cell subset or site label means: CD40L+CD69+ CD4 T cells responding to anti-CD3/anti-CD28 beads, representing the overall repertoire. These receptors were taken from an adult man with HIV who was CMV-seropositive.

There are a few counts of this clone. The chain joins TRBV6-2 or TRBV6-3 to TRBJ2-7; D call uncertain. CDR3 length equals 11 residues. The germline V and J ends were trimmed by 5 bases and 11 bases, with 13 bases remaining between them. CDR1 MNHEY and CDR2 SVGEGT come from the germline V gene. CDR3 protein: CASSNSRFKYF. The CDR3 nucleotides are TGTGCCAGCAGTAATTCCCGTTTTAAGTACTTC.

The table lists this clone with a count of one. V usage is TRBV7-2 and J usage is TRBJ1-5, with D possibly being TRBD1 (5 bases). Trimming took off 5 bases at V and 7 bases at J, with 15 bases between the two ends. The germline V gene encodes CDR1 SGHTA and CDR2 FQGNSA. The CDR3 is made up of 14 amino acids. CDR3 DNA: TGTGCCAGCAGCCCGGGACCCGGAGTCCAGCCCCAGCATTTT. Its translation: CASSPGPGVQPQHF.

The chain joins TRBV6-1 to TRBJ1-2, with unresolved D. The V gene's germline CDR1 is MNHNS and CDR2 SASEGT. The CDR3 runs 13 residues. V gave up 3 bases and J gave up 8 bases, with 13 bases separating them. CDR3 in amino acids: CASSERKGPGYTF. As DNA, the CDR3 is TGTGCCAGCAGTGAGAGAAAGGGTCCAGGCTACACCTTC.

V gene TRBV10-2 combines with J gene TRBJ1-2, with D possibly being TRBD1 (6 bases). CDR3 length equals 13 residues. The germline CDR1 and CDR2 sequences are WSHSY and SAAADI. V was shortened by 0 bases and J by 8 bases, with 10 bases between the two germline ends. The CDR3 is CASSESGGPGYTF. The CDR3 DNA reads TGCGCCAGCAGTGAGTCGGGGGGGCCAGGCTACACCTTC.

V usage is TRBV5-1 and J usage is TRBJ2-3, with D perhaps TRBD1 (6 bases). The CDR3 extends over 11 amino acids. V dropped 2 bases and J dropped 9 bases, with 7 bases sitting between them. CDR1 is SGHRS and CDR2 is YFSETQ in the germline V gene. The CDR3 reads CASSFGGTQYF. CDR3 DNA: TGCGCCAGCAGCTTTGGGGGCACGCAGTATTTT.

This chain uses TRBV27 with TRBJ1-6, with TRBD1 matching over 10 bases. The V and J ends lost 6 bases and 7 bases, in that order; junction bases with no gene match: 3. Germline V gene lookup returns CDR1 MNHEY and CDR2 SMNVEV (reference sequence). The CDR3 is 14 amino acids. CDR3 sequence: CASSPGQGNSPLHF. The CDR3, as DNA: TGTGCCAGCAGCCCGGGACAGGGGAATTCACCCCTCCACTTT.

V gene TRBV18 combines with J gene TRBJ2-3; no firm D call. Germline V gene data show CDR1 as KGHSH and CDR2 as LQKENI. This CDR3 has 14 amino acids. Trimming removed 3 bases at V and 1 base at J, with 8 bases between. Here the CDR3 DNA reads TGTGCCAGCTCACCCCGGATTCGCACAGATACGCAGTATTTT. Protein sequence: CASSPRIRTDTQYF.

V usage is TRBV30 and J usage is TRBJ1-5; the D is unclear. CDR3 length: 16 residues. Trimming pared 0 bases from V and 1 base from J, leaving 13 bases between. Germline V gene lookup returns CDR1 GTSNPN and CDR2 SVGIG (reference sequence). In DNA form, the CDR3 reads TGTGCCTGGAGTGTGGCAGGTGTAGGAAGCAATCAGCCCCAGCATTTT. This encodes CAWSVAGVGSNQPQHF. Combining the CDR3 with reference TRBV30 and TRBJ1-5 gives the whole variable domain SQTIHQWPATLVQPVGSPLSLECTVEGTSNPNLYWYRQAAGRGLQLLFYSVGIGQISSEVPQNLSASRPQDRQFILSSKKLLLSDSGFYLCAWSVAGVGSNQPQHFGDGTRLSIL.

CDR3 sequence reads: CASSDDGGNQPQHF. DNA of the CDR3: TGTGCCAGCAGTGACGACGGTGGCAATCAGCCCCAGCATTTT. The rearrangement joins TRBV2 to TRBJ1-5; D uncertain. Germline V CDR1 and CDR2: SNHLY, FYNNEI. This CDR3 contains 14 residues. V lost 3 bases and J 2 bases, leaving 8 bases between the germline ends.

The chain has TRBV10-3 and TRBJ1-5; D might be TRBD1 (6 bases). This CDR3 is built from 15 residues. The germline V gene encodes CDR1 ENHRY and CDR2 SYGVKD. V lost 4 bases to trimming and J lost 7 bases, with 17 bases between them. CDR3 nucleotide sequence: TGTGCCATCAGTGGGGCACAGGGTGGGGGGCAGCCCCAGCATTTT. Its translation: CAISGAQGGGQPQHF.

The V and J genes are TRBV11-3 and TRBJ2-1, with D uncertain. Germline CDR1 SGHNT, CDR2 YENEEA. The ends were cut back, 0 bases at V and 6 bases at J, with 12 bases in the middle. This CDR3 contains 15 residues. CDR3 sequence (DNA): TGTGCCAGCAGCTTAGATACGGGTAGCAGCAATGAGCAGTTCTTC. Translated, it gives CASSLDTGSSNEQFF.

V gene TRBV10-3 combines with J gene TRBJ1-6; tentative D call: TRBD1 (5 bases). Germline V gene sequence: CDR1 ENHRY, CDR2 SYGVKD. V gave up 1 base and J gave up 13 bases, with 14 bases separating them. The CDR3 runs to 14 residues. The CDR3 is CAISEWQGVLPLHF. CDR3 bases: TGTGCCATCAGTGAGTGGCAGGGTGTCTTGCCCCTCCACTTT.

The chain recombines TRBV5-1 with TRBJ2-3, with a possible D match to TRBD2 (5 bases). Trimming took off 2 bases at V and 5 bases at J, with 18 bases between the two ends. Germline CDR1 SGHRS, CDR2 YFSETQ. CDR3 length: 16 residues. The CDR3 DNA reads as TGCGCCAGCAGCTTAGGAGGACCCAATAACAGAGATACGCAGTATTTT. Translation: CASSLGGPNNRDTQYF. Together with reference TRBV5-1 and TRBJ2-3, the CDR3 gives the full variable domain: KAGVTQTPRYLIKTRGQQVTLSCSPISGHRSVSWYQQTPGQGLQFLFEYFSETQRNKGNFPGRFSGRQFSNSRSEMNVSTLELGDSALYLCASSLGGPNNRDTQYFGPGTRLTVL.